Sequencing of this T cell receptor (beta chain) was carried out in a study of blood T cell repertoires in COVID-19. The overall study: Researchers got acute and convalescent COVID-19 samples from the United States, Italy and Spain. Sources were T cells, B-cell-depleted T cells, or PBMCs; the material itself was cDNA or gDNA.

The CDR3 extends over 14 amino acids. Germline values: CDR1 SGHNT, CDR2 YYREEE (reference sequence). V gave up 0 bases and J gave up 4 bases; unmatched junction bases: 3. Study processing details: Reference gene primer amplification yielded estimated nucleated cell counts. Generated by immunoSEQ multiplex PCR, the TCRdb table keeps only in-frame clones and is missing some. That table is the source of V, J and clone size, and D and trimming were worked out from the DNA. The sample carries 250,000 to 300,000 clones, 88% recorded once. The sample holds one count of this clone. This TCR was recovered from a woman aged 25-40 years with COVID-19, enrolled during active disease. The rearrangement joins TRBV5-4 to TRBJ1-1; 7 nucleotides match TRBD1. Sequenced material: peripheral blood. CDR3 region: CASSLAGTVTEAFF. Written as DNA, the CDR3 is TGTGCCAGCAGCTTGGCCGGGACAGTCACTGAAGCTTTCTTT.